This is a list of T cell receptor beta chains from one sample in a study of T cell clonotyping in hematopoietic cell transplantation. Generated by immunoSEQ multiplex PCR, the TCRdb table keeps only in-frame clones and is missing some. The sample records approximately 3,100 clones, 95% being singletons. Sequencing used peripheral blood mononuclear cells, obtained before stem cell transplant. The receptors were gathered from a woman aged 45-59 years with chronic myeloid leukemia. Some clones in this sample may be carry-over from other donors' samples. CDR3s include the opening cysteine and the closing phenylalanine or tryptophan. A D gene is named only where the DNA matches it firmly. For some rows the clone size is stated as once, few or many, or as a class when expanded; others skip it.

size	J	length	D	V	CDR3	DNA
NA	TRBJ1-4	15	TRBD1	TRBV28	CASSLGTGGSGKLFF	TGTGCCAGCAGTTTAGGGACAGGGGGCTCTGGAAAACTGTTTTTT
NA	TRBJ2-1	19	TRBD1	TRBV5-5	CASSPRDFLGTGSGNEQFF	TGTGCCAGCAGCCCCCGGGACTTTTTGGGGACAGGGTCCGGGAATGAGCAGTTCTTC
NA	TRBJ2-7	13	NA	TRBV28	CASTPSEGYEQYF	TGTGCCAGCACCCCCTCGGAAGGATACGAGCAGTACTTC
NA	TRBJ2-7	14	NA	TRBV6-6	CASRRQTEPYEQYF	TGTGCCAGCAGACGCCAGACGGAACCCTACGAGCAGTACTTC
NA	TRBJ2-7	15	TRBD2	TRBV4-1	CASSLATSGPYEQYF	TGCGCCAGCAGCCTTGCTACTAGCGGACCCTACGAGCAGTACTTC
NA	TRBJ2-1	14	TRBD1	TRBV2	CASSRDRGLNEQFF	TGTGCCAGCAGCCGCGACAGGGGGCTCAATGAGCAGTTCTTC
once	TRBJ2-3	11	NA	TRBV5-1	CASSQADTQYF	TGCGCCAGTAGCCAGGCAGATACGCAGTATTTT
NA	TRBJ1-5	14	NA	TRBV4-1	CASSQDRSNQPQHF	TGCGCCAGCAGCCAAGATCGGAGCAATCAGCCCCAGCATTTT
NA	TRBJ2-1	13	NA	TRBV18	CASSFRDVDEQFF	TGTGCCAGCTCATTCAGGGACGTTGATGAGCAGTTCTTC
NA	TRBJ2-1	14	TRBD2	TRBV28	CASSSGSSYNEQFF	TGTGCCAGCAGCAGCGGGAGCTCCTACAATGAGCAGTTCTTC
NA	TRBJ2-7	13	NA	TRBV14	CASSPQVEDEQYF	TGTGCCAGCAGTCCACAGGTAGAGGACGAGCAGTACTTC
NA	TRBJ1-5	12	NA	TRBV28	CASNAADQPQHF	TGTGCCAGCAACGCGGCCGATCAGCCCCAGCATTTT
NA	TRBJ1-2	14	NA	TRBV30	CACNPEGLDSGYTF	TGTGCCTGTAACCCTGAGGGACTGGACAGCGGCTACACCTTC
NA	TRBJ1-6	18	TRBD1	TRBV10-1	CASRGPGQGHCGRSPLHF	TGCGCCAGCAGGGGCCCGGGACAGGGGCACTGTGGGCGTTCACCCCTCCACTTT
once	TRBJ1-1	14	TRBD1	TRBV5-6	CASSQGARNTEAFF	TGTGCCAGCAGCCAGGGGGCCCGGAACACTGAAGCTTTCTTT
NA	TRBJ2-7	11	NA	TRBV30	CAWSVRGMQYF	TGTGCCTGGAGTGTACGAGGGATGCAGTACTTC
NA	TRBJ2-7	17	TRBD2	TRBV5-1	CASRHTSGSQKYYEQYF	TGCGCCAGCCGTCATACTAGCGGGAGCCAAAAATACTACGAGCAGTACTTC
NA	TRBJ2-4	19	TRBD2	TRBV4-2	CASSQETSGGGLAKNIQYF	TGTGCCAGCAGCCAAGAGACTAGCGGAGGGGGTCTAGCCAAAAACATTCAGTACTTC
NA	TRBJ2-1	15	TRBD2	TRBV5-1	CASSVLAGEFNEQFF	TGCGCCAGCAGCGTACTAGCGGGAGAGTTCAATGAGCAGTTCTTC
NA	TRBJ1-4	15	TRBD1	TRBV19	CASSDQGALGEKLFF	TGTGCCAGTAGTGACCAGGGGGCCTTAGGGGAAAAACTGTTTTTT
NA	TRBJ2-3	14	NA	TRBV5-1	CASSLEGREDTQYF	TGCGCCAGCAGCTTGGAAGGCAGGGAAGATACGCAGTATTTT
NA	TRBJ1-3	13	NA	TRBV6-6	CASSRRVVDTIYF	TGTGCCAGCAGCCGCAGGGTTGTGGACACCATATATTTT
NA	TRBJ1-6	17	TRBD1	TRBV14	CASSPRDRVSYNSPLHF	TGTGCCAGCAGCCCCCGAGACAGGGTGTCCTATAATTCACCCCTCCACTTT
NA	TRBJ2-7	14	NA	TRBV28	CASSFTGEAYEQYF	TGTGCCAGCAGTTTTACAGGGGAGGCCTACGAGCAGTACTTC
once	TRBJ2-3	18	NA	TRBV5-1	CASSSPPGHDPGTDTQYF	TGCGCCAGCAGCTCCCCACCGGGACATGACCCGGGCACAGATACGCAGTATTTT
NA	TRBJ2-2	16	NA	TRBV7-2	CASSLLAISNTGELFF	TGTGCCAGCAGCCTCCTAGCTATTTCGAACACCGGGGAGCTGTTTTTT
NA	TRBJ1-2	16	TRBD1	TRBV5-8	CASSTGGSQGAYGYTF	TGTGCCAGCAGCACAGGGGGGTCACAGGGGGCTTATGGCTACACCTTC
NA	TRBJ1-2	16	NA	TRBV7-8	CASSSVLRDPLYGYTF	TGTGCCAGCAGCTCGGTCCTCCGGGATCCTCTATATGGCTACACCTTC
NA	TRBJ1-1	13	TRBD1	TRBV2	CASTGGPRTEAFF	TGTGCCAGCACAGGGGGCCCAAGAACTGAAGCTTTCTTT
NA	TRBJ2-5	15	NA	TRBV14	CASSHRQVTQETQYF	TGTGCCAGCAGCCACAGACAGGTAACTCAAGAGACCCAGTACTTC
few	TRBJ1-1	13	NA	TRBV30	CAWSAGMNTEAFF	TGTGCCTGGAGCGCAGGGATGAACACTGAAGCTTTCTTT
few	TRBJ1-5	14	NA	TRBV19	CASGGGSSNQPQHF	TGTGCCAGTGGGGGGGGGAGTAGCAATCAGCCCCAGCATTTT
NA	TRBJ2-3	15	TRBD2	TRBV5-6	CASSSSGGTSDTQYF	TGTGCCAGCAGCTCTAGCGGGGGAACCTCAGATACGCAGTATTTT
NA	TRBJ2-1	13	NA	TRBV6-6	CASRPGGSTEQFF	TGTGCCAGCAGACCCGGGGGTAGCACTGAGCAGTTCTTC
NA	TRBJ1-5	18	NA	TRBV28	CASSFGSRTVGSNQPQHF	TGTGCCAGCAGTTTTGGGTCCCGGACAGTTGGTAGCAATCAGCCCCAGCATTTT
once	TRBJ1-4	13	NA	TRBV19	CASSFSNSGKLFF	TGTGCCAGTAGTTTCTCGAACTCCGGAAAACTGTTTTTT
once	TRBJ2-5	16	NA	TRBV11-2	CASSLDARDPAETQYF	TGTGCCAGCAGCTTAGATGCCCGGGACCCCGCAGAGACCCAGTACTTC
NA	TRBJ2-3	11	NA	TRBV29-1	CSGSSTDTQYF	TGCAGCGGCTCTAGCACAGATACGCAGTATTTT